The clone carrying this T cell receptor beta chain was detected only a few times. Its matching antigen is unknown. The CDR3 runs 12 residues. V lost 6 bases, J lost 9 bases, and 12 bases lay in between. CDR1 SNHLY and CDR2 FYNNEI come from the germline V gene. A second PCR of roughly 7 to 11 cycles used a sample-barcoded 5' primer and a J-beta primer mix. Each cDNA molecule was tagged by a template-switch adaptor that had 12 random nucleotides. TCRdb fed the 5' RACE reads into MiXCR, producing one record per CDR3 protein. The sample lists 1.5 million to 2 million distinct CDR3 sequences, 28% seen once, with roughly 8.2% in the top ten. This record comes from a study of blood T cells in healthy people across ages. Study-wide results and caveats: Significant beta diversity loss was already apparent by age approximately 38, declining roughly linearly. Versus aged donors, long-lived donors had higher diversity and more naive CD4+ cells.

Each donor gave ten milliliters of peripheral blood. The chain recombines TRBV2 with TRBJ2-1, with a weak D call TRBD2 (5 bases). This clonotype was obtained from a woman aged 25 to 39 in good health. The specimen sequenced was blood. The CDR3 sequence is CASRELAPEQFF. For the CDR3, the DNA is TGTGCCAGCAGGGAATTAGCGCCTGAGCAGTTCTTC.